This record concerns one TCR beta chain sequence. The sample belongs to a study of blood T cells in healthy people across ages. Using a J-beta primer mix together with a sample-barcoded 5' primer, a second PCR was run for roughly 6 to 12 cycles. TCRdb ran MiXCR on the 5' RACE reads and lists one entry per CDR3 protein. The sample consists of around 1,500,000 distinct CDR3 sequences, over 25% of them appearing once. The germline V gene encodes CDR1 MDHEN and CDR2 SYDVKM. Germline trimming cut 8 bases from V and 5 bases from J; bases unmatched to any gene: 13. This CDR3 contains 17 residues. The gene calls are TRBV28 and TRBJ1-5, with TRBD1 identical over 12 bases. Material: blood. The sequence was collected from a woman aged 30 to 39 in good health. In DNA form, the CDR3 reads TGTGCCAGCGGCTCCGGGACAGGGGGCTCGTGGGATCAGCCCCAGCATTTT. This sequence encodes CASGSGTGGSWDQPQHF.